These 22 T cell receptor beta chains came from one sample sequenced in a study of blood T cell repertoires in COVID-19. Repertoires were generated with immunoSEQ multiplex PCR, while TCRdb's copy carries only in-frame clones and drops some. Of about 150,000 clones listed, approximately 90% are singletons. The sample consisted of peripheral blood. Source of these receptors: a woman between 40 and 50 years old with acute or convalescent COVID-19.

The CDR3 sequence is CASSTGQGPGGNTIYF. CDR3 coding DNA: TGTGCCAGCAGCACCGGACAGGGACCTGGGGGAAACACCATATATTTT. V is TRBV7-9 and J is TRBJ1-3; TRBD1 matches 8 bases. Per germline, CDR1 SEHNR and CDR2 FQNEAQ (reference sequence). The CDR3 runs to 16 residues. V shed 5 bases and J 4 bases; nucleotides not matched to a gene: 10. Together with reference TRBV7-9 and TRBJ1-3, the CDR3 gives the full variable domain: DTGVSQNPRHKITKRGQNVTFRCDPISEHNRLYWYRQTLGQGPEFLTYFQNEAQLEKSRLLSDRFSAERPKGSFSTLEIQRTEQGDSAMYLCASSTGQGPGGNTIYFGEGSWLTVV.

V gene TRBV14 combines with J gene TRBJ1-2; maybe TRBD1 (6 bases). Germline values: CDR1 SGHDN, CDR2 FVKESK. V lost 1 base and J lost 4, with 16 bases in between. CDR3 length equals 16 residues. CDR3 loop: CASSQALGRGSYGYTF. The CDR3 coding sequence is TGTGCCAGCAGCCAAGCATTAGGCAGGGGTAGCTATGGCTACACCTTC.

The chain carries TRBV10-3 and TRBJ1-1, with D possibly TRBD1 on 5 matching bases. The germline CDR1 and CDR2 sequences are ENHRY and SYGVKD. The CDR3 is 15 amino acids. V was trimmed by 7 bases and J by 4 bases, leaving 19 bases between them. CDR3 nucleotide sequence: TGTGCCATCAAAGATCAGGGAACGGGGGGCACTGAAGCTTTCTTT. This translates into CAIKDQGTGGTEAFF.

The chain carries TRBV3-1 (or the pseudogene TRBV3-2) and TRBJ2-6; TRBD1 agrees at 12 bases. Looked up from germline, CDR1 is LGHDT and CDR2 is YNNKEL (reference sequence). The CDR3 is 18 residues long. J gave up 8 bases and V 2 bases, and 10 bases lay outside the gene matches. CDR3 sequence: CASSQRPGTGGAPNVLTF. The CDR3 bases are TGTGCCAGCAGCCAAAGACCCGGGACAGGGGGCGCGCCCAACGTCCTGACTTTC.

This chain connects TRBV4-2 to TRBJ2-1; no clear D. This CDR3 spans 13 amino acids. Trimming pared 2 bases from V and 6 bases from J, leaving 8 bases between. CDR1 LGHNA and CDR2 YNFKEQ come from the germline V gene. CDR3 amino acids: CASSQLSSNEQFF. CDR3 DNA sequence: TGTGCCAGCAGCCAACTGTCTAGCAATGAGCAGTTCTTC.

This chain connects TRBV6-5 to TRBJ1-2, with 8 bases fitting TRBD1. From germline, CDR1 is MNHEY and CDR2 SVGAGI. After removal of 2 bases from V and 4 bases from J, the junction contained 9 bases not matched to a gene. CDR3 length: 16 amino acids. DNA of the CDR3: TGTGCCAGCAGTTACCACACACAGGGGGGAGTCTATGGCTACACCTTC. This codes for CASSYHTQGGVYGYTF.

J is TRBJ2-7 and V is TRBV18; 7 bases line up with TRBD1. The CDR3 has 17 amino acids. V was clipped by 2 bases and J by 2 bases; unmatched bases: 12. Germline loops: CDR1 KGHSH, CDR2 LQKENI. The chain's CDR3 is CASSPYDRVFSTYEQYF. DNA for the CDR3: TGTGCCAGCTCACCATATGACAGGGTATTTTCGACCTACGAGCAGTACTTC. Based on the CDR3 plus reference TRBV18 and TRBJ2-7, the full variable domain is NAGVMQNPRHLVRRRGQEARLRCSPMKGHSHVYWYRQLPEEGLKFMVYLQKENIIDESGMPKERFSAEFPKEGPSILRIQQVVRGDSAAYFCASSPYDRVFSTYEQYFGPGTRLTVT.

The chain carries TRBV28 and TRBJ1-1, with a possible D match to TRBD1 (5 bases). CDR3 length: 14 residues. From germline, CDR1 is MDHEN and CDR2 SYDVKM. The ends were cut back, 3 bases at V and 2 bases at J, with 10 bases in the middle. CDR3 DNA sequence: TGTGCCAGCAGTTTCGGCGGGACCAACACTGAAGCTTTCTTT. Its protein is CASSFGGTNTEAFF.

V and J are TRBV13 and TRBJ2-7, with 7 bases identical to TRBD2. Germline CDR1 reads PRHDT; CDR2 reads FYEKMQ (reference sequence). CDR3 length equals 14 residues. V dropped 5 bases and J dropped 2; count of bases not matched to a gene: 6. CDR3 region: CASSLSGRTYEQYF. CDR3 in DNA: TGTGCCAGCAGCCTTAGCGGGCGGACCTACGAGCAGTACTTC.

V and J are TRBV4-2 and TRBJ2-7; 15 positions agree with TRBD2. The CDR3 consists of 17 residues. Germline values: CDR1 LGHNA, CDR2 YNFKEQ. With V trimmed by 4 bases and J by 1 base, 5 bases remained unmatched. The CDR3 spells CASSLRTSGGESYEQYF. The CDR3 nucleotides read TGTGCCAGCAGCCTCCGGACTAGCGGGGGGGAATCCTACGAGCAGTACTTC.

The CDR3 coding sequence is TGTGCCAGCAGCCACCTCAATCCGACTAGCCCGATCGGGGAGCTGTTTTTT. Amino acid sequence: CASSHLNPTSPIGELFF. This rearrangement joins TRBV3-1 (or the pseudogene TRBV3-2) to TRBJ2-2, with TRBD2 identical over 7 bases. V trimming: 3 bases; J trimming: 7 bases; junction bases outside the gene matches: 14. Germline CDR1 and CDR2: LGHDT and YNNKEL (reference sequence). CDR3 length equals 17 residues.

The V call is TRBV13, the J call TRBJ2-7; weak D call: TRBD1 (6 bases). This CDR3 is built from 17 residues. Trimming removed 5 bases at V and 5 bases at J, with 25 bases between. CDR1 and CDR2 from the germline V gene are PRHDT and FYEKMQ (reference sequence). Here the CDR3 reads CASSPGLYGGQRDEQYF. The DNA of the CDR3 is TGTGCCAGCAGCCCAGGGTTGTATGGTGGACAGAGGGACGAGCAGTACTTC.

The rearrangement uses TRBV2 and TRBJ1-6, with unresolved D. CDR3 length: 15 amino acids. The germline V gene has CDR1 SNHLY and CDR2 FYNNEI. V shed 4 bases and J shed 3 bases, with 10 bases lying between them. In DNA, the CDR3 is TGTGCCAGCAGTGTCCACAGAGACTATAATTCACCCCTCCACTTT. Encoded protein: CASSVHRDYNSPLHF. The variable domain in full, completed from reference TRBV2 and TRBJ1-6, reads EPEVTQTPSHQVTQMGQEVILRCVPISNHLYFYWYRQILGQKVEFLVSFYNNEISEKSEIFDDQFSVERPDGSNFTLKIRSTKLEDSAMYFCASSVHRDYNSPLHFGNGTRLTVT.

The rearrangement links TRBV19 to TRBJ2-7; possibly TRBD1 for D (6 bases). Germline CDR1 is LNHDA and CDR2 is SQIVND (reference sequence). The CDR3 is 15 residues long. Trimming left V 5 bases short and J 3 bases short, with 17 bases between. This chain's CDR3 is CASSLHRDTSYEQYF. CDR3 coding DNA: TGTGCCAGTAGTTTACACCGGGACACTAGCTACGAGCAGTACTTC.

This sequence joins TRBV9 and TRBJ1-2; TRBD1 agrees at 8 bases. The V gene end was trimmed by 0 bases and the J gene end by 6 bases; junction bases not matched to a gene: 4. Germline CDR1 reads SGDLS; CDR2 reads YYNGEE. There are 14 residues in the CDR3. CDR3 protein: CASSVAQGANGYTF. DNA for the CDR3: TGTGCCAGCAGCGTAGCTCAGGGGGCAAATGGCTACACCTTC.

J is TRBJ2-7 and V is TRBV7-2; D is perhaps TRBD2 (6 bases). The V gene's germline CDR1 is SGHTA and CDR2 FQGNSA. Trimming removed 1 base at V and 2 bases at J, with 21 bases between. The CDR3 runs to 18 residues. This chain's CDR3 is CASSLEYGVRRGPYEQYF. The CDR3 DNA sequence: TGTGCCAGCAGCTTAGAATATGGGGTGAGGAGGGGACCCTACGAGCAGTACTTC.

V and J are TRBV30 and TRBJ2-1, with TRBD2 matching over 11 bases. Germline-derived CDR1 and CDR2 are GTSNPN and SVGIG (reference sequence). J was trimmed by 3 bases and V by 3 bases; bases with no gene match: 4. The CDR3 loop spans 15 amino acids. The CDR3: CAWSGGTSGYNEQFF. In DNA, the CDR3 is TGTGCCTGGAGCGGCGGGACTAGCGGCTACAATGAGCAGTTCTTC.

This sequence joins TRBV7-2 and TRBJ2-3; 10 nucleotides agree with TRBD2. CDR3 length: 17 residues. Germline CDR1 is SGHTA and CDR2 is FQGNSA. Trimming at V came to 1 base and at J to 3 bases, leaving 7 bases not matched to a gene. The DNA of the CDR3 is TGTGCCAGCAGCTTAGTGGCTAGCGGGAGATCGACAGATACGCAGTATTTT. Translated, it gives CASSLVASGRSTDTQYF.

The genes are TRBV9 and TRBJ2-1; the D is unclear. The V gene lost 1 base and the J gene lost 2 bases, with 10 bases spanning the gap. Germline loops: CDR1 SGDLS, CDR2 YYNGEE. The CDR3 runs to 15 residues. The CDR3, as DNA: TGTGCCAGCAGCGTAACGAGTTCGACCTACAATGAGCAGTTCTTC. Its translation: CASSVTSSTYNEQFF.

The chain is built from TRBV27 and TRBJ2-3, with no clear D. The germline V gene has CDR1 MNHEY and CDR2 SMNVEV (reference sequence). The CDR3 is 15 residues long. Trimming stripped 3 bases from V and 0 bases from J, with 10 bases between. CDR3 nucleotides: TGTGCCAGCAGTTTCTGGGCTGGGAGCACAGATACGCAGTATTTT. It codes for CASSFWAGSTDTQYF.

The chain combines TRBV27 with TRBJ1-6; D is unresolved. The V end lost 2 bases, the J end lost 10 bases, and 9 bases lay between the germline ends. The CDR3 extends over 13 amino acids. The germline gives CDR1 MNHEY, CDR2 SMNVEV (reference sequence). The chain's CDR3 is CASSLRGVSPLHF. The CDR3 DNA reads as TGTGCCAGCAGTTTACGGGGAGTCTCACCCCTCCACTTT.

The rearrangement uses TRBV7-2 and TRBJ1-4; D is undetermined. The germline V and J ends were trimmed by 5 bases and 7 bases, with 11 bases remaining between them. The CDR3 length is 13 residues. Germline V gene data show CDR1 as SGHTA and CDR2 as FQGNSA. The CDR3 DNA is TGTGCCAGCAGCCCCGGGGTCATTGAAAAACTGTTTTTT. This codes for CASSPGVIEKLFF.